This T cell receptor beta chain was observed in a study of PD-1 blockade in classical Hodgkin lymphoma (dated by TCRdb to the early 2020s). Study-wide context: To define a peripheral blood immune signature of response to PD-1 blockade in classical Hodgkin lymphoma, the study combined TCR beta sequencing with CyTOF.

Beyond this particular receptor, the publication reports: Baseline TCR diversity was reported to be lower in newly diagnosed patients than in healthy donors and to be lower still in relapsed/refractory patients. The study covered only a single clinical trial cohort, and the causes of the repertoire differences, possibly disease activity or prior therapy, were still not defined.

The time point label, read with the paper, signifies: newly diagnosed, previously untreated cHL patient sample. As a comparison group for the relapsed/refractory trial patients, PBMCs were sequenced from patients with newly diagnosed, previously untreated classical Hodgkin lymphoma. Peripheral blood was collected in 8 mL Vacutainer Cell Preparation Tubes, from which PBMCs were isolated by centrifugation and then cryopreserved. In regard to this clone: The clone's antigen remains unknown. Base qualities were left out, and no much larger clone turns up one base away.

Genomic DNA was extracted with the Qiagen DNeasy kit from unsorted PBMCs and from negatively selected CD4+ and CD8+ fractions. Using primers that anneal to V and J segments, immunoSEQ multiplex PCR amplified the TCR beta CDR3 regions. A synthetic immune receptor repertoire was used to minimize amplification bias, and any residual bias was removed computationally once sequencing was done. The source study handled its data this way. Repertoire diversity was quantified as the Shannon entropy index using custom Python scripts. The unsorted, CD4+ and CD8+ repertoires were each analyzed separately, with the exception of combined analyses, where CD4+ and CD8+ sequences were merged in silico. The immuneACCESS repertoire file appears here via TCRdb, limited to in-frame rearrangements. These files lack a portion of the clones; in checked studies, under half of the deficit traces to unresolved V genes, and the cause of the others is not known. The V and J calls and clone size are taken from that table; D and trimming were inferred from the DNA. Across this sample there are tens of thousands of clones, with about 94% seen only once. Of the sample, less than 3.5% is held by the ten largest clones.

V and J lose 0 bases and 0 bases, and a span of 10 bases separates them. Its CDR3 holds 16 amino acids, cysteine through phenylalanine. Only CDR3 DNA is held: 48 bases, read in frame from base 1. From the germline V gene, CDR1 is SGDLS and CDR2 is YYNGEE. The TCR originated in a human donor with classical Hodgkin lymphoma. The sample taken for sequencing was peripheral blood mononuclear cells (PBMCs). The receptor chain draws on TRBV9 and TRBJ2-1, with TRBD2 as a weak D call on 6 bases. The sequence in DNA is TGTGCCAGCAGCGTAGCTATCGGGGGCTCCTACAATGAGCAGTTCTTC. Its protein product is CASSVAIGGSYNEQFF.